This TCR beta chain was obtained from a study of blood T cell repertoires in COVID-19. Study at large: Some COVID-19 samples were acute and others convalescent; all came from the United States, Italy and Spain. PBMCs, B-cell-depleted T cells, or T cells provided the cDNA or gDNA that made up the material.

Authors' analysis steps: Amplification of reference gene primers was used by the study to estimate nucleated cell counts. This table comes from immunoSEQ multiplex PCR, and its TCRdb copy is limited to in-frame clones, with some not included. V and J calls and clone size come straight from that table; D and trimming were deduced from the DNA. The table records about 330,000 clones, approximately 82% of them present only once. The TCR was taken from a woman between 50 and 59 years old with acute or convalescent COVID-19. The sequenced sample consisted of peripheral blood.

CDR3 region: CASSFGQGAAYGYTF. CDR3 sequence (DNA): TGTGCCAGCAGTTTCGGACAGGGGGCGGCCTATGGCTACACCTTC. The chain employs TRBV27 and TRBJ1-2; 11 positions agree with TRBD1. CDR3 length: 15 residues. Trimming removed 3 bases from V and 4 bases from J; junction bases left unmatched: 4. Germline CDR1 is MNHEY and CDR2 is SMNVEV (reference sequence).